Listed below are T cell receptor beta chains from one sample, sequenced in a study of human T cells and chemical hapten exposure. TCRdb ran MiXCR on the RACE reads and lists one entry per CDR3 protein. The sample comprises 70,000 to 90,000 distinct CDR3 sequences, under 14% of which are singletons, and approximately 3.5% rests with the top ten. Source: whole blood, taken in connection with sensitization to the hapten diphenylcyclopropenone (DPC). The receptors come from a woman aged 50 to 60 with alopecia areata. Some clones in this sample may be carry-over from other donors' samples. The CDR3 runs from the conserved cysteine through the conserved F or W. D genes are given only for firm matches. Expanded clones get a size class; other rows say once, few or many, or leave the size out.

CAWSVRGAGGSYEQYF | TGTGCCTGGAGTGTAAGAGGGGCAGGGGGTTCCTACGAGCAGTACTTC | TRBV30 | many | 16 | TRBJ2-7 | TRBD1
CAWKRRQGMNTEAFF | TGTGCCTGGAAAAGACGACAGGGAATGAACACTGAAGCTTTCTTT | TRBV30 | many | 15 | TRBJ1-1 | TRBD1
CASGPAGQEQFF | TGTGCTAGCGGCCCCGCAGGGCAGGAGCAGTTCTTC | TRBV7-7 | few | 12 | TRBJ2-1 | .
CASSSGSLMGYTF | TGTGCCAGCAGTTCAGGCAGCCTCATGGGCTACACCTTC | TRBV12-3/TRBV12-4 | . | 13 | TRBJ1-2 | .
CASSLVGAGVTDTQYF | TGTGCCAGCAGCTTAGTCGGGGCGGGGGTCACAGATACGCAGTATTTT | TRBV7-2 | many | 16 | TRBJ2-3 | TRBD2
CASSQVTGELFF | TGTGCCAGCAGCCAAGTAACCGGGGAGCTGTTTTTT | TRBV3-1 | many | 12 | TRBJ2-2 | .
CSAPGPGGNQPQHF | TGCAGTGCTCCGGGCCCCGGGGGCAATCAGCCCCAGCATTTT | TRBV20-1 | many | 14 | TRBJ1-5 | .
CASSLPGFNTEAFF | TGTGCCAGCAGTTTACCGGGATTCAACACTGAAGCTTTCTTT | TRBV12-3/TRBV12-4 | . | 14 | TRBJ1-1 | .
CSARDGTAVLNTEAFF | TGCAGTGCTAGAGATGGGACAGCCGTGCTGAACACTGAAGCTTTCTTT | TRBV20-1 | . | 16 | TRBJ1-1 | TRBD1
CASSSLGQPNSYNEQFF | TGTGCCAGCAGCTCTCTGGGACAGCCAAATTCCTACAATGAGCAGTTCTTC | TRBV7-9 | few | 17 | TRBJ2-1 | TRBD1
CSVEGGALRDEQFF | TGCAGCGTTGAAGGGGGGGCCCTTAGGGATGAGCAGTTCTTC | TRBV29-1 | few | 14 | TRBJ2-1 | .
CASKPRGTPNTGELFF | TGTGCCAGCAAGCCTCGCGGGACCCCGAACACCGGGGAGCTGTTTTTT | TRBV6-5 | few | 16 | TRBJ2-2 | .
CASRGRSNYGYTF | TGTGCCAGCAGGGGCAGGAGTAACTATGGCTACACCTTC | TRBV6-2/TRBV6-3 | many | 13 | TRBJ1-2 | .
CASSPVNAPGNTIYF | TGTGCCAGCAGCCCTGTCAACGCTCCTGGAAACACCATATATTTT | TRBV7-3 | . | 15 | TRBJ1-3 | .